This T cell receptor beta chain came from a study of blood T cells in healthy people across ages. Across the study: Capture by template switching was about one barcoded beta molecule per two T cells.

With a J-beta primer mix and a sample-barcoded 5' primer, a second PCR ran about 6 to 11 cycles. TCRdb reprocessed the 5' RACE reads via MiXCR and lists one record per CDR3 protein. There are approximately 1,700,000 distinct CDR3 sequences in the sample; 35% to 50% occur only once, and roughly 24% lies in the top ten. About this clonotype: Its antigen is undetermined.

Trimming removed 3 bases at V and 4 bases at J, with 17 bases between. This CDR3 has 15 residues. CDR1 and CDR2 from the germline V gene are DFQATT and SNEGSKA (reference sequence). Notes on the study in general: Observed TCR beta diversity per million T cells went down as age went up. This fall followed a roughly linear course with age.

The sample comprised blood. This TCR derives from a human donor in good health. V and J are TRBV20-1 and TRBJ2-3, with D perhaps matching TRBD1 (5 bases). The CDR3 is CSASLGRAYADTQYF. The CDR3, as DNA: TGCAGTGCTAGTCTTGGCAGGGCGTATGCAGATACGCAGTATTTT.